Presented here are 11 T cell receptor beta chains from one specimen sequenced in a study of shared clonotypes between healthy human individuals. This table comes from immunoSEQ multiplex PCR, and its TCRdb copy is limited to in-frame clones, with some not included. The sample contains around 2,000,000 clones, about 95% of which appear only once. CD45RO-negative CD8 cells positively selected for CCR7 made up the naive population, which excluded terminally differentiated effector memory CD45RA+ cells. Sequencing used naive CD8+ T cells sorted from blood. The receptors come from a man in his late teens or twenties in good health.

J is TRBJ2-3 and V is TRBV6-5; no reliable D call. V was cut by 4 bases and J by 2 bases, with 4 bases left in between. Germline CDR1 is MNHEY and CDR2 is SVGAGI. CDR3 length equals 12 residues. As DNA, the CDR3 is TGTGCCAGCAGTTCCTTCACAGATACGCAGTATTTT. This gives the protein CASSSFTDTQYF.

This clone showed up just once. The rearrangement joins TRBV6-1 to TRBJ2-2; 9 nucleotides match TRBD1. Germline V lookup: CDR1 MNHNS, CDR2 SASEGT. The CDR3 consists of 15 residues. V lost 8 bases, J lost 5 bases, and 9 bases stayed unmatched. CDR3 sequence (DNA): TGTGCCAGCCAACCAGGGACAGGGTATACCGGGGAGCTGTTTTTT. Translating gives CASQPGTGYTGELFF.

The chain employs TRBV27 and TRBJ1-2, with D hard to call. This CDR3 region has 13 residues. CDR1 and CDR2 (germline): MNHEY, SMNVEV (reference sequence). V gave up 5 bases and J gave up 0 bases, with 7 bases separating them. The DNA of the CDR3 is TGTGCCAGCAGTCCTGTACCTAACTATGGCTACACCTTC. Protein sequence: CASSPVPNYGYTF.

V and J are TRBV5-1 and TRBJ2-5; D is perhaps TRBD2 (5 bases). Trimming cost V 4 bases and J 5 bases, with 21 bases left between them. The CDR3 runs to 16 residues. CDR1 SGHRS and CDR2 YFSETQ come from the germline V gene. The CDR3 is CASSPPEVASTETQYF. Written as DNA, the CDR3 is TGCGCCAGCAGCCCTCCTGAGGTAGCGAGCACGGAGACCCAGTACTTC.

V and J are TRBV6-1 and TRBJ1-2; D is possibly TRBD1 (5 bases). The CDR3 is 14 residues long. Between the trimmed V and J ends, which lost 8 bases and 4 bases, there was a span of 17 bases. The germline gives CDR1 MNHNS, CDR2 SASEGT. Here the CDR3 reads CASLLIGGAYGYTF. Here the CDR3 DNA reads TGTGCCAGCCTTTTAATCGGTGGGGCCTATGGCTACACCTTC.

This rearrangement joins TRBV29-1 to TRBJ1-1; tentative D call: TRBD1 (6 bases). The germline V and J ends were trimmed by 5 bases and 6 bases, with 13 bases remaining between them. CDR3 length: 12 amino acids. Germline CDR1 is SQVTM and CDR2 is ANQGSEA. The CDR3 sequence: CSVSGPGAEAFF. The CDR3 nucleotides read TGCAGCGTTTCGGGCCCAGGGGCTGAAGCTTTCTTT.

The chain joins TRBV28 to TRBJ2-2; tentatively, D is TRBD1 (5 bases). The CDR3 loop spans 14 amino acids. Germline CDR1 and CDR2: MDHEN and SYDVKM. Trimming stripped 2 bases from V and 7 bases from J, with 11 bases between. The CDR3 protein is CASSLLRVGGELFF. The CDR3 region has the DNA TGTGCCAGCAGTTTACTCAGGGTGGGCGGGGAGCTGTTTTTT.

In its sample, this clone was seen once. CDR3 loop: CATSRAREESSGNTIYF. The CDR3 bases are TGTGCCACCAGCAGAGCGAGGGAAGAGAGCTCTGGAAACACCATATATTTT. This chain joins TRBV15 and TRBJ1-3; D is uncertain. From germline, CDR1 is LNHNV and CDR2 YYDKDF (reference sequence). Trimming took 1 base from V and 0 from J, leaving 13 bases between them. The CDR3 length is 17 residues.

J is TRBJ2-7 and V is TRBV28, with 9 positions matching TRBD1. The CDR3 runs 16 residues. Trimming took 5 bases from V and 3 from J; bases not matched to a gene: 11. Per the germline V gene, CDR1 is MDHEN and CDR2 is SYDVKM. For the CDR3, the DNA is TGTGCCAGCAGTCCACTCGCGCTGGGACAGGGCTACGAGCAGTACTTC. Protein sequence: CASSPLALGQGYEQYF.

The rearrangement joins TRBV14 to TRBJ1-1, with D perhaps TRBD1 (6 bases). The CDR3 covers 16 residues. The ends were cut back, 4 bases at V and 0 bases at J, with 15 bases in the middle. Per the germline V gene, CDR1 is SGHDN and CDR2 is FVKESK. As DNA, the CDR3 is TGTGCCAGCAGCCCTTACGGGACAATGATGAACACTGAAGCTTTCTTT. Residues: CASSPYGTMMNTEAFF.

Concerning this clone itself: The identical CDR3 is also encoded by other nucleotide sequences in the sample. This chain joins TRBV5-1 and TRBJ2-7, with D maybe TRBD2 (5 bases). V lost 0 bases to trimming and J lost 6 bases, with 7 bases between them. CDR3 length equals 12 residues. CDR1 and CDR2 (germline): SGHRS, YFSETQ. CDR3 sequence (DNA): TGCGCCAGCAGCTTGGAAGGGAGCGAGCAGTACTTC. Translating gives CASSLEGSEQYF.